The 21 T cell receptor beta chains listed next were all sequenced from one sample in a study of T cell responses to AZD1222 COVID-19 vaccine. Sequencing used immunoSEQ multiplex PCR; TCRdb keeps in-frame clones, though not all of them. In the table there are under 150,000 clones, around 91% of which are singletons. The specimen was peripheral blood, collected 28 days after the second AZD1222 dose. Source of these receptors: an adult who received the AZD1222 COVID-19 vaccine.

The chain has TRBV7-8 and TRBJ1-5; no firm D call. V was shortened by 5 bases and J by 3 bases, with 11 bases between the two germline ends. CDR1 is SGHVS and CDR2 is FQNEAQ in the germline V gene. This CDR3 contains 14 residues. The CDR3 protein is CASSPPGYNQPQHF. As DNA, the CDR3 is TGTGCCAGCAGCCCCCCGGGTTACAATCAGCCCCAGCATTTT.

The J gene is TRBJ2-5, the V gene TRBV18; unclear D gene. The CDR3 contains 13 residues. Trimming took 3 bases from V and 5 from J, leaving 10 bases between them. Per germline, CDR1 KGHSH and CDR2 LQKENI. The CDR3 DNA reads TGTGCCAGCTCACCTAACGCCGGGGAGACCCAGTACTTC. Protein: CASSPNAGETQYF.

V gene TRBV18 combines with J gene TRBJ1-2; 11 nucleotides align to TRBD1. The CDR3 is made up of 15 amino acids. V trimming: 3 bases; J trimming: 7 bases; junction bases outside the gene matches: 7. CDR1 KGHSH and CDR2 LQKENI come from the germline V gene. The CDR3: CASSPAPGQGGGYTF. The CDR3 coding sequence is TGTGCCAGCTCACCTGCGCCGGGACAGGGGGGTGGCTACACCTTC.

CDR3 amino acids: CASSYEGPPNQPQHF. As DNA, the CDR3 is TGTGCCAGCTCCTACGAGGGACCCCCCAATCAGCCCCAGCATTTT. The gene calls are TRBV18 and TRBJ1-5; D is possibly TRBD1 (5 bases). Trimming removed 6 bases at V and 3 bases at J, with 15 bases between. CDR1 is KGHSH, CDR2 LQKENI, per germline. The CDR3 consists of 15 residues.

The J gene is TRBJ1-1, the V gene TRBV5-1; 9 bases are a match to TRBD1. The CDR3 runs to 13 residues. V gave up 5 bases and J gave up 4 bases; unmatched junction bases: 3. Germline V lookup: CDR1 SGHRS, CDR2 YFSETQ. The CDR3 nucleotides are TGCGCCAGCAGAGACAGGGGGACCACTGAAGCTTTCTTT. Its protein is CASRDRGTTEAFF.

This chain links TRBV6-5 with TRBJ1-2; D unresolved. Germline V CDR1 and CDR2: MNHEY, SVGAGI. The CDR3 length is 13 residues. The V end was cut by 5 bases, the J end by 4 bases, with 11 bases between. CDR3 nucleotides: TGTGCCAGCAGTCAGAGTGGATCCTATGGCTACACCTTC. Protein: CASSQSGSYGYTF.

This rearrangement joins TRBV7-2 to TRBJ1-2, with D possibly being TRBD1 (6 bases). Deletions cut 8 bases from V and 4 bases from J, with 20 bases between. CDR3 length: 15 residues. The germline CDR1 and CDR2 sequences are SGHTA and FQGNSA. The CDR3 bases are TGTGCCAGCCATAGGGGGGTACAAGGGATCTATGGCTACACCTTC. It translates to CASHRGVQGIYGYTF.

The J gene is TRBJ1-5, the V gene TRBV28; 7 bases map to TRBD1. There are 14 residues in the CDR3. After removal of 7 bases from V and 3 bases from J, the junction contained 6 bases not matched to a gene. Germline V gene lookup returns CDR1 MDHEN and CDR2 SYDVKM. The CDR3 region is CASINRGNNQPQHF. CDR3 coding DNA: TGTGCCAGCATTAACAGGGGAAACAATCAGCCCCAGCATTTT.

This clone was detected only once. The chain joins TRBV3-1 (or the pseudogene TRBV3-2) to TRBJ1-2; D is ambiguous. This CDR3 is 15 amino acids long. V was pared by 4 bases and J by 4 bases, with 16 bases between. The germline gives CDR1 LGHDT, CDR2 YNNKEL (reference sequence). The CDR3: CASSLATNDAYGYTF. DNA of the CDR3: TGTGCCAGCAGCCTCGCAACAAATGACGCCTATGGCTACACCTTC.

The V gene is TRBV6-2 or TRBV6-3, the J gene TRBJ1-1; D ambiguous. V lost 0 bases, J lost 5 bases, and 10 bases lay in between. CDR1 is MNHEY, CDR2 SVGEGT, per germline. This CDR3 contains 14 residues. Here the CDR3 reads CASSYSGMWTEAFF. In DNA form, the CDR3 reads TGTGCCAGCAGTTACTCAGGGATGTGGACTGAAGCTTTCTTT.

The rearrangement uses TRBV7-2 and TRBJ1-2; D uncertain. V was pared by 2 bases and J by 4 bases, with 20 bases between. There are 17 residues in the CDR3. From germline, CDR1 is SGHTA and CDR2 FQGNSA. CDR3 in amino acids: CASSLPLYPVGSYGYTF. CDR3 DNA: TGTGCCAGCAGCTTACCTCTGTACCCGGTGGGGTCCTATGGCTACACCTTC. Full variable domain (missing parts from reference TRBV7-2 and TRBJ1-2): GAGVSQSPSNKVTEKGKDVELRCDPISGHTALYWYRQSLGQGLEFLIYFQGNSAPDKSGLPSDRFSAERTGGSVSTLTIQRTQQEDSAVYLCASSLPLYPVGSYGYTFGSGTRLTVV.

V gene TRBV19 combines with J gene TRBJ1-5; TRBD1 is a possible D gene (6 bases). V was pared by 3 bases and J by 3 bases, with 18 bases between. Germline values: CDR1 LNHDA, CDR2 SQIVND (reference sequence). This CDR3 comprises 17 residues. The CDR3 sequence is CASSITGTQPFNQPQHF. The CDR3 coding sequence is TGTGCCAGTAGTATTACCGGGACACAACCCTTCAATCAGCCCCAGCATTTT.

V and J are TRBV19 and TRBJ1-2; 8 nucleotides agree with TRBD1. CDR1 and CDR2 (germline): LNHDA, SQIVND (reference sequence). CDR3 size: 15 residues. The V segment lost 5 bases and the J segment 4 bases; nucleotides outside the gene matches: 9. The CDR3 DNA is TGTGCCAGTAGTGCGCAGACAGGGGTAGGCTATGGCTACACCTTC. Encoded protein: CASSAQTGVGYGYTF. The whole variable domain, remainder taken from reference TRBV19 and TRBJ1-2, is DGGITQSPKYLFRKEGQNVTLSCEQNLNHDAMYWYRQDPGQGLRLIYYSQIVNDFQKGDIAEGYSVSREKKESFPLTVTSAQKNPTAFYLCASSAQTGVGYGYTFGSGTRLTVV.

The chain carries TRBV19 and TRBJ1-2, with D perhaps TRBD1 (5 bases). Per the germline V gene, CDR1 is LNHDA and CDR2 is SQIVND (reference sequence). CDR3 length: 14 amino acids. Trimming removed 5 bases from V and 4 bases from J, with 14 bases in between. Here the CDR3 reads CASSLPSGVYGYTF. For the CDR3, the DNA is TGTGCCAGTAGTCTCCCCTCGGGGGTCTATGGCTACACCTTC.

This chain links TRBV19 with TRBJ2-7; no reliable D call. V was cut by 2 bases and J by 6 bases, with 14 bases left in between. CDR3 length equals 14 residues. Germline CDR1 and CDR2: LNHDA and SQIVND (reference sequence). The chain's CDR3 is CASSISSNMGEQYF. CDR3 nucleotides: TGTGCCAGTAGTATATCTTCCAACATGGGCGAGCAGTACTTC.

The V gene is TRBV3-1 (or the pseudogene TRBV3-2), the J gene TRBJ1-4, with 7 bases lining up with TRBD1. J gave up 8 bases and V 4 bases, and 7 bases lay outside the gene matches. In germline, CDR1 is LGHDT, CDR2 YNNKEL (reference sequence). This CDR3 region has 14 residues. The CDR3 DNA follows: TGTGCCAGCAGCCTTAGACAGGGTCGAGAAAAACTGTTTTTT. It codes for CASSLRQGREKLFF.

DNA of the CDR3: TGTGCCAGCAGCCCCTCAGCAGCGGTTAACTATGGCTACACCTTC. It translates to CASSPSAAVNYGYTF. J is TRBJ1-2 and V is TRBV7-9; D ambiguous. Per the germline V gene, CDR1 is SEHNR and CDR2 is FQNEAQ (reference sequence). V shed 5 bases and J shed 1 base, with 14 bases lying between them. The CDR3 is made up of 15 amino acids. Drawing the rest from reference TRBV7-9 and TRBJ1-2, the complete variable domain is DTGVSQNPRHKITKRGQNVTFRCDPISEHNRLYWYRQTLGQGPEFLTYFQNEAQLEKSRLLSDRFSAERPKGSFSTLEIQRTEQGDSAMYLCASSPSAAVNYGYTFGSGTRLTVV.

The gene calls are TRBV2 and TRBJ1-3; no definite D call. Germline-derived CDR1 and CDR2 are SNHLY and FYNNEI. Trimming left V 3 bases short and J 7 bases short, with 13 bases between. The CDR3 runs 14 residues. The CDR3: CASSDRSQRNTIYF. The DNA for the CDR3 is TGTGCCAGCAGTGACCGCAGTCAGCGGAACACCATATATTTT.

This chain uses TRBV14 with TRBJ1-2; D is unresolved. This CDR3 has 13 amino acids. Trimming shortened V by 6 bases and J by 6 bases, and 14 bases separated the two germline ends. Germline CDR1 is SGHDN and CDR2 is FVKESK. The CDR3 nucleotides are TGTGCCAGCAGACCGCCCGGGGAGGATGGCTACACCTTC. Translation: CASRPPGEDGYTF. Full variable domain (rest looked up from reference TRBV14 and TRBJ1-2): EAGVTQFPSHSVIEKGQTVTLRCDPISGHDNLYWYRRVMGKEIKFLLHFVKESKQDESGMPNNRFLAERTGGTYSTLKVQPAELEDSGVYFCASRPPGEDGYTFGSGTRLTVV.

This chain joins TRBV21-1 and TRBJ1-1; TRBD1, the table's D call, lacks a check against the DNA. TRBV21-1 is termed a pseudogene. The CDR3 sequence is 14 residues long. In nucleotides, the CDR3 is TGTGCCAGCAGCAGGTGGACAGGGGATAAGGGGGCTTTCTTT. It yields the protein CASSRWTGDKGAFF.

With respect to this clone: The sample carries other DNA sequences with the same CDR3. The CDR3 sequence: CAWSVQGNTEAFF. The CDR3 nucleotides read TGTGCCTGGAGTGTACAAGGGAACACTGAAGCTTTCTTT. The chain is built from TRBV30 and TRBJ1-1; D uncertain. The CDR3 runs 13 residues. Germline assignment: CDR1 GTSNPN and CDR2 SVGIG (reference sequence). V lost 0 bases and J lost 1, with 6 bases in between. The variable domain in full, completed from reference TRBV30 and TRBJ1-1, reads SQTIHQWPATLVQPVGSPLSLECTVEGTSNPNLYWYRQAAGRGLQLLFYSVGIGQISSEVPQNLSASRPQDRQFILSSKKLLLSDSGFYLCAWSVQGNTEAFFGQGTRLTVV.